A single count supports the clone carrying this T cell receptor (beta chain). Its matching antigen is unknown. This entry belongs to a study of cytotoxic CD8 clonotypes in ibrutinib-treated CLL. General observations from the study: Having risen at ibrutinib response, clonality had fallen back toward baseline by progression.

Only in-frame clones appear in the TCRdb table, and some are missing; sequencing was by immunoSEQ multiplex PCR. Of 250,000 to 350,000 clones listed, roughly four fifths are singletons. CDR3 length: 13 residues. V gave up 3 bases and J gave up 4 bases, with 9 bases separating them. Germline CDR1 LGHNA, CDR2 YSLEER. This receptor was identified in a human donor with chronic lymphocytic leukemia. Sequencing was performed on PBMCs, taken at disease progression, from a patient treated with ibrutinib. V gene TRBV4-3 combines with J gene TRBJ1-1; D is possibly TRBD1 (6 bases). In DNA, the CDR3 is TGCGCCAGCAGCCAGGACAGAAGCACTGAAGCTTTCTTT. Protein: CASSQDRSTEAFF.